Given below is one T cell receptor (beta chain) in context. This sample was included in a study of shared clonotypes between healthy human individuals. Donors were Caucasian adults residing in Nashville, Tennessee, USA. Germline CDR1 SNHLY, CDR2 FYNNEI. The CDR3 is 15 residues long. J was trimmed by 4 bases and V by 5 bases; bases with no gene match: 3. TCRdb's table, derived via immunoSEQ multiplex PCR, lists solely in-frame clones and lacks some. The table has around 600,000 clones, around 97% seen once. The receptor was derived from a woman aged 25 to 39 in good health. This chain uses TRBV2 with TRBJ2-3; 13 positions agree with TRBD2. The sequencing sample was made of naive CD4+ T cells sorted from blood. Regarding subset: CD45RA+ positively selected. In DNA, the CDR3 is TGTGCCAGCAGTCGGACTAGCGGGAGTGCAGATACGCAGTATTTT. Its translation is CASSRTSGSADTQYF.